This T cell receptor beta chain came from a study of vaccination and CD4 T cells after COVID-19. As to this clonotype: The antigen is unknown.

Trimming took off 4 bases at V and 2 bases at J, with 16 bases between the two ends. Germline lookup yields CDR1 SGHTS and CDR2 YDEGEE. The CDR3 has 15 residues. Sequencing of the DNA from cultured CD4+ T cells was carried out with the Oncomine TCR Beta short-read assay. TCRdb re-derived calls from the PCR reads in MiXCR, one entry per CDR3 protein. Among a few thousand distinct CDR3 sequences listed, about 20% were seen once. Treatment in this sample: roughly 10-day PBMC culture with coronavirus spike peptide pools or control peptides (ViraFEST assay). One should note that the unexposed donor's CD4+ T cells were collected before the COVID-19 pandemic (2011-2018). Expanded clonotypes were found by TCR sequencing after peptide-pool stimulation (ViraFEST).

J is TRBJ2-7 and V is TRBV5-8; D unresolved. The sequenced material came from CD4+ T cells from blood, cultured in vitro. The source of this sequence is a human donor in good health. CDR3 bases: TGTGCCAGCAGCCCTAGAGGTCCTTACCCCTACGAGCAGTACTTC. It translates to CASSPRGPYPYEQYF.